This T cell receptor (beta chain) came from a study of CD8+CD57+ T cells in acquired aplastic anemia. Overall study: Mean yield of DNA from sorted CD4+ and CD8+ cells was around 3 ug. The average read count for CD4+ cells in healthy donors was 8.5 million to 11 million.

The CDR3 consists of 16 residues. Trimming stripped 4 bases from V and 5 bases from J, with 20 bases between. Study-level points and caveats: Between patients and controls, CD8+ Simpson's diversity did not vary significantly. About 27 CD8+ CDR3 sequences were shared between patients and controls.

Profiling of TCR beta VDJ combinations and CDR3 sequences used genomic DNA as template. TCRdb recomputed calls from the reads with MiXCR, one row per CDR3 protein. The table has tens of thousands of distinct CDR3 sequences, more than 40% seen once. Concerning this clonotype: Its antigen is unidentified.

The specimen sequenced was sorted CD4+, CD8+, or CD8+CD57+ T cells (not recorded which) from PBMCs. This receptor was identified in a human donor in good health, serving as a control. V and J are TRBV12-3 or TRBV12-4 and TRBJ2-5; maybe TRBD1 (7 bases). CDR3 in amino acids: CASSYAGQRLWETQYF. Here the CDR3 DNA reads TGTGCCAGCAGTTATGCGGGACAGAGGTTGTGGGAGACCCAGTACTTC.